This paragraph covers one T cell receptor (beta chain) sequence. Its antigen is still unknown. The V end lost 1 base, the J end lost 3 bases, and 7 bases lay between the germline ends. Germline V lookup: CDR1 SEHNR, CDR2 FQNEAQ (reference sequence). The CDR3 consists of 13 residues. The sample originates from a study of blood T cells in healthy people across ages. There were healthy Caucasian individuals from Russia, aged about 6 to 95, serving as donors. General study findings and limits: With age, beta diversity per million T cells declined roughly linearly, significantly by about 40.

Sample-barcoded 5' priming and a J-beta primer mix drove a second PCR of roughly 6 to 12 cycles. TCRdb itself ran the 5' RACE reads through MiXCR, one entry per CDR3 protein. The data hold approximately 790,000 distinct CDR3 sequences, with less than 80% observed a single time. What was sequenced was blood. This TCR was sampled from a man aged 25-45 years in good health. The chain links TRBV7-9 to TRBJ2-7; D unresolved. The CDR3 region is CASSLDEDYEQYF. In nucleotides, the CDR3 is TGTGCCAGCAGCTTAGACGAGGACTACGAGCAGTACTTC. Complete variable domain (other parts from reference TRBV7-9 and TRBJ2-7): DTGVSQNPRHKITKRGQNVTFRCDPISEHNRLYWYRQTLGQGPEFLTYFQNEAQLEKSRLLSDRFSAERPKGSFSTLEIQRTEQGDSAMYLCASSLDEDYEQYFGPGTRLTVT.